This record covers a single T cell receptor (beta chain). Its antigen remains unknown. This sample is drawn from a study of T cells expressing NK-cell markers. Overall study findings and caveats: Researchers report these clonotypes also headed the CD3+CD56-NKG2C+ fraction in a few donors.

TCRdb reprocessed the 5' RACE reads and stores each CDR3 protein as one record, lacking DNA. Here the sample table reports 400,000 to 450,000 distinct CDR3 sequences. Germline assignment: CDR1 MNHEY and CDR2 SVGAGI. This CDR3 spans 13 amino acids. The receptor comes from a woman aged 18 to 69 in good health. Sample: blood T cells: a sorted CD56 or NKG2C T cell subset, CD4+ or CD8+ T cells, or bulk PBMC T cells (not recorded which). The chain links TRBV6-5 to TRBJ1-1. The CDR3 is CASSYGGYTEAFF.